This T cell receptor (beta chain) was captured in a study of shared clonotypes between healthy human individuals. Study-level information: Sampling drew on donors who were a couple of women and a few men aged 18 to 49. Study outcomes and limitations: The sampled material consisted only of blood, and tissue repertoires are likely to differ.

An even split of each subset's genomic DNA across several immunoSEQ plates was performed. Only in-frame clones appear in the TCRdb table, and some are missing; sequencing was by immunoSEQ multiplex PCR. The repertoire holds over 400,000 clones, 65% to 85% seen once, with 12% in the top ten. CDR1 MDHEN and CDR2 SYDVKM come from the germline V gene. The CDR3 length is 13 residues. The trim removed 6 bases at V and 7 bases at J, leaving 5 bases unmatched. To note about this clone: Its specificity is unknown.

The specimen was PBMCs. The sequence derives from a middle-aged woman in good health. Some clones in this sample may be carry-over from other donors' samples. The rearrangement uses TRBV28 and TRBJ1-3, with 8 bases that match TRBD1. The CDR3 DNA reads as TGTGCCAGCAGCCAGGGGGCTCGGAACACCATATATTTT. Translation gives CASSQGARNTIYF.